A selection of T cell receptor beta chains follows, all from one sample in a study of cytomegalovirus exposure and HLA in healthy donors. Here immunoSEQ multiplex PCR was the method, and the copy in TCRdb shows in-frame clones only, minus some. Here the sample spans about 90,000 clones, around 66% being singletons. Input material: PBMCs. Receptors were obtained from a man younger than 40 in good health and CMV-seronegative. CDR3s include the opening cysteine and the closing phenylalanine or tryptophan.

v_call	j_call	cdr3_aa
TRBV27	TRBJ2-7	CASSRLAGGPGYEQYF
TRBV6-6	TRBJ1-5	CASSSQGGQPQHF
TRBV2	TRBJ1-1	CASTKLSSGNTEAFF
TRBV6-1	TRBJ1-1	CASSEGLVNTEAFF
TRBV6-6	TRBJ1-2	CASSYQAGGNYGYTF
TRBV5-1	TRBJ2-6	CASSSRGLSSGANVLTF
TRBV5-4	TRBJ2-5	CASSLGIGLALQETQYF
TRBV5-4	TRBJ2-5	CASRRSAGGVKETQYF
TRBV30	TRBJ2-3	CAWSVLRTSGGAFTDTQYF
TRBV19	TRBJ2-1	CASSLLAGEYNEQFF
TRBV7-3	NA	CASSLEGQGLYEQYF
TRBV4-3	TRBJ2-2	CASSQDTLAVTGELFF
TRBV6-6	TRBJ2-3	CASSYSRWVTDTQYF
TRBV7-9	TRBJ2-3	CASIAGGTDTQYF
TRBV28	TRBJ2-6	CASSPGQGAGGANVLTF
TRBV6-6	TRBJ2-3	CASKEGVVTDTQYF
TRBV25-1	NA	CASSEWATSGGSRYEQYF
TRBV7-9	TRBJ2-5	CASSSGQGGYQETQYF
TRBV9	TRBJ2-5	CASSVRTGVGETQYF
TRBV6-1	TRBJ2-2	CASIGRGGNTGELFF
TRBV11-2	TRBJ2-1	CASSLGGAEQFF
TRBV25-1	TRBJ2-7	CASSPKGTGGRAYEQYF
TRBV29-1	TRBJ1-1	CSVAVDFGTEAFF
TRBV7-2	TRBJ2-7	CASSPRDRFIYEQYF
TRBV6-5	TRBJ1-2	CASRSGSYGYTF
TRBV5-1	TRBJ2-1	CASSLAPSGKAREQFF
TRBV7-9	TRBJ2-7	CSSSATGTYEQYF
TRBV7-6	TRBJ2-5	CASSSPSGGAETQYF
TRBV27	TRBJ1-2	CASSSPGSNYGYTF
TRBV29-1	TRBJ2-7	CSIRPGVPSYEQYF
TRBV19	TRBJ2-7	CASSFGQDYEQYF
TRBV5-1	TRBJ2-5	CASSQGGPETQYF
TRBV6-5	TRBJ2-7	CASMRDRGKGEQYF
TRBV19	TRBJ1-2	CASSGGPFYGYTF
TRBV16	TRBJ1-5	CASTQGQGRDQPQHF
TRBV6-5	TRBJ2-5	CASSPVRLQETQYF
TRBV28	TRBJ1-2	CASSDRTGVNYGYTF
TRBV7-7	TRBJ1-1	CASSRDRNTEAFF
TRBV7-2	TRBJ1-5	CASSLVGANNQPQHF
TRBV7-8	TRBJ2-1	CASSGTGRSRGVYNEQFF
TRBV6-6	TRBJ1-6	CASSYPTGNSPLHF
TRBV29-1	TRBJ2-5	CSAEIQGSWGSQETQYF
TRBV9	TRBJ1-6	CASSEGQNSPLHF
TRBV20-1	TRBJ2-5	CSAQFQETQYF
TRBV6-1	TRBJ1-5	CASSEARGKDQPQHF
TRBV6-6	TRBJ2-5	CASSPRQVLLRETQYF
TRBV19	TRBJ2-1	CAANSGSGRANEQFF
TRBV18	TRBJ2-2	CASSLFRQESTGELFF
TRBV4-1	TRBJ1-3	CASSQAWLISGNTIYF
TRBV9	TRBJ2-5	CASSVDGETQYF
TRBV2	TRBJ1-4	CASSGGSGGANEKLFF
TRBV4-3	TRBJ1-3	CASSLDTSSGNTIYF
TRBV6-5	TRBJ2-7	CASSTAEDSSYEQYF
TRBV5-1	TRBJ2-2	CASSMVRVNTGELFF
TRBV18	TRBJ2-1	CASSPTTSGGLGNEQFF
TRBV7-3	TRBJ2-3	CASSPYGLAGTTDTQYF
TRBV5-4	TRBJ1-2	CASTSRDRINHGYTF
TRBV7-7	TRBJ1-2	CASSRLSLYGYTF
TRBV5-1	TRBJ2-3	CASSIRQGRTDTQYF